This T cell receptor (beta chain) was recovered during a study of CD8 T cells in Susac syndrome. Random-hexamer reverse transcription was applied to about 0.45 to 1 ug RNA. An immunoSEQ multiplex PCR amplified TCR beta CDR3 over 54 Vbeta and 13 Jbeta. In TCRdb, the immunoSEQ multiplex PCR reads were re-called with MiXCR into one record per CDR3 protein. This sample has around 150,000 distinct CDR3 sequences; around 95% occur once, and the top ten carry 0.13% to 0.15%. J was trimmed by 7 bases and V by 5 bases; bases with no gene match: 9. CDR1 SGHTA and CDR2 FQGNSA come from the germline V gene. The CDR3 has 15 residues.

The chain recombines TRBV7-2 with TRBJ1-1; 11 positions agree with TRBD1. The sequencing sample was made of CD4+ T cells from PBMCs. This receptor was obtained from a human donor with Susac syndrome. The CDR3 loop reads CASSKHGQGAVEAFF. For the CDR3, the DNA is TGTGCCAGCAGCAAACATGGACAGGGGGCTGTTGAAGCTTTCTTT.